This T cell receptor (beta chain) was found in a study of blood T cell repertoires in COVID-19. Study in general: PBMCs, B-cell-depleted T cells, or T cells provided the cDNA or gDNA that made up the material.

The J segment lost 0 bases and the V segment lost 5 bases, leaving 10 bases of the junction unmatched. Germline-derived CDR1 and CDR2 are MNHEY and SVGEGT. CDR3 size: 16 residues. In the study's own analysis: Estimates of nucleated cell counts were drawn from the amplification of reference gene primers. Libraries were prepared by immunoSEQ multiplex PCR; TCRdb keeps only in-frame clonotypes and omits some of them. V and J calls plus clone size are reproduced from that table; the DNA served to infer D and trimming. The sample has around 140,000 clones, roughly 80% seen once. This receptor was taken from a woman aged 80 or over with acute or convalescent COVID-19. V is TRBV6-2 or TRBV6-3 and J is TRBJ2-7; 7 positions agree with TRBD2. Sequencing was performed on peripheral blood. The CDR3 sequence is CASSPLGGSRSYEQYF. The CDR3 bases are TGTGCCAGCAGTCCCCTGGGCGGGAGTCGCTCCTACGAGCAGTACTTC.